This paragraph reports one T cell receptor (beta chain). TCRdb fed the 5' RACE reads into MiXCR, producing one record per CDR3 protein. The sample contains tens of thousands of distinct CDR3 sequences, around an eighth of which appear only once. This specimen belongs to a study of early T cells in non-severe SARS-CoV-2 infection. For the study at large: Bulk RNA taken from unsorted whole blood was sequenced, leaving chains unpaired.

The CDR3 runs to 15 residues. J was trimmed by 3 bases and V by 6 bases; bases with no gene match: 9. Germline CDR1 and CDR2: SNHLY and FYNNEI. Sample: whole blood. The chain is built from TRBV2 and TRBJ2-7; 9 positions match TRBD1. The TCR originated in an adult who was a healthcare worker with PCR-confirmed SARS-CoV-2 infection or an uninfected control (not recorded which). CDR3 coding DNA: TGTGCCAGCAGGATCTCGGGACAGGGCCTCTACGAGCAGTACTTC. Translated: CASRISGQGLYEQYF.